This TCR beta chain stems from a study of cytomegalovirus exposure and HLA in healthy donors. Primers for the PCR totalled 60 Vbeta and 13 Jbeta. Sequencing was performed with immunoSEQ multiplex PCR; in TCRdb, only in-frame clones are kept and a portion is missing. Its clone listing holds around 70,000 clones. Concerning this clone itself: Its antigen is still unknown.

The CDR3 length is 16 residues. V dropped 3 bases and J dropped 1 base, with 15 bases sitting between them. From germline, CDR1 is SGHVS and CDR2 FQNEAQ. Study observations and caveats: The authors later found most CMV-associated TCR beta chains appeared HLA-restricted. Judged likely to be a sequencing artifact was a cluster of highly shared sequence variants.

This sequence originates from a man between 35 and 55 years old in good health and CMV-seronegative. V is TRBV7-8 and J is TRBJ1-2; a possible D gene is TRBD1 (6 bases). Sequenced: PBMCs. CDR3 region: CASSFPPTGDNYGYTF. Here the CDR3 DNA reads TGTGCCAGCAGCTTCCCACCGACAGGCGATAACTATGGCTACACCTTC.